The source of this TCR beta chain is a study of T-cell reconstitution after alpha-beta-depleted transplantation in children. The CDR3 is made up of 14 amino acids. Trimming shortened V by 6 bases and J by 0 bases, and 11 bases separated the two germline ends. The TCRbeta library was prepared with unique molecular identifiers. TCRdb passed the PCR reads through MiXCR, listing each CDR3 protein once. Of 240,000 or so distinct CDR3 sequences listed, approximately 12% are singletons. This receptor was identified in a human donor who donated a stem cell graft to a child with acute lymphoblastic leukemia. The chain combines TRBV12-3 or TRBV12-4 with TRBJ1-1, with D tentatively TRBD1 (6 bases). The source material was PBMCs from the stem cell graft donor, sampled from the stem cell graft. The CDR3 sequence: CASSGQSLNTEAFF. DNA for the CDR3: TGTGCCAGCAGCGGACAGTCACTGAACACTGAAGCTTTCTTT.